Shown below are 28 T cell receptor beta chains from a single sample sequenced in a study of blood T cell repertoires in COVID-19. Assay used: immunoSEQ multiplex PCR; TCRdb lists only in-frame clones, some missing. The sample yields under 150,000 clones, 70% to 80% seen once. The specimen was peripheral blood. These receptors came from a man in his fifties or sixties with acute or convalescent COVID-19.

V and J are TRBV19 and TRBJ1-1; D not resolved. This CDR3 is 14 amino acids long. V was pared by 2 bases and J by 3 bases, with 10 bases between. Germline V gene sequence: CDR1 LNHDA, CDR2 SQIVND (reference sequence). The DNA of the CDR3 is TGTGCCAGTAGTATATACCCCCGGGACACTGAAGCTTTCTTT. As protein: CASSIYPRDTEAFF.

The chain couples TRBV19 to TRBJ2-1, with 7 bases identical to TRBD2. This CDR3 has 13 amino acids. Per the germline V gene, CDR1 is LNHDA and CDR2 is SQIVND (reference sequence). V trimming: 7 bases; J trimming: 4 bases; junction bases outside the gene matches: 4. For the CDR3, the DNA is TGTGCCAGTAAGGTGGGACTATACAATGAGCAGTTCTTC. Amino acids: CASKVGLYNEQFF.

This sequence joins TRBV4-2 and TRBJ2-7; TRBD2 agrees at 13 bases. The CDR3 spans 22 residues. CDR1 is LGHNA, CDR2 YNFKEQ, per germline. The V gene end was trimmed by 0 bases and the J gene end by 2 bases; junction bases not matched to a gene: 19. The CDR3 nucleotides are TGTGCCAGCAGCCAAGATAGGCCCAAACTAGCGGGAGGGCCGGAGTTCCCCTACGAGCAGTACTTC. Encoded protein: CASSQDRPKLAGGPEFPYEQYF.

The chain recombines TRBV30 with TRBJ1-5, with TRBD1 as a possible D gene (6 bases). Germline assignment: CDR1 GTSNPN and CDR2 SVGIG (reference sequence). The CDR3 has 16 amino acids. Trimming stripped 1 base from V and 0 bases from J, with 13 bases between. DNA for the CDR3: TGTGCCTGGAGTGCAGGGGCGGTAAATAGCAATCAGCCCCAGCATTTT. It yields the protein CAWSAGAVNSNQPQHF.

The V gene is TRBV6-5, the J gene TRBJ2-3; maybe TRBD1 (5 bases). Germline V gene lookup returns CDR1 MNHEY and CDR2 SVGAGI. V was shortened by 6 bases and J by 4 bases, with 8 bases between the two germline ends. This CDR3 has 12 amino acids. The CDR3: CASRAGSDTQYF. CDR3 in DNA: TGTGCCAGCAGGGCAGGGTCAGATACGCAGTATTTT.

The chain joins TRBV7-9 to TRBJ2-1; D not resolved. There are 18 residues in the CDR3. V lost 0 bases and J lost 6, with 21 bases in between. In germline, CDR1 is SEHNR, CDR2 FQNEAQ (reference sequence). For the CDR3, the DNA is TGTGCCAGCAGCTTAGCGCTTTCGGGTCTTTTAAGCAGCAATGAGCAGTTCTTC. It is translated as CASSLALSGLLSSNEQFF.

V and J are TRBV11-2 and TRBJ1-5, with D perhaps TRBD1 (6 bases). The length of the CDR3 is 13 residues. CDR1 and CDR2 from the germline V gene are SGHAT and FQNNGV. Deletions cut 4 bases from V and 4 bases from J, with 8 bases between. CDR3 loop: CASSYGQNQPQHF. In nucleotides, the CDR3 is TGTGCCAGCAGCTATGGACAGAATCAGCCCCAGCATTTT.

This clone was seen more than once but under ten times. The chain uses TRBV11-3 and TRBJ2-3, with TRBD1 identical over 7 bases. The CDR3 runs 17 residues. The germline V gene encodes CDR1 SGHNT and CDR2 YENEEA. V shed 1 base, J shed 3 bases, and the junction held 10 bases outside the gene matches. The CDR3 loop reads CASSLGRDSQFTDTQYF. The DNA for the CDR3 is TGTGCCAGCAGCTTAGGCCGGGACAGCCAATTTACAGATACGCAGTATTTT.

CDR3 nucleotides: TGTGCCAGCAGCCAATCGAGCCACGAGCAGTACTTC. It yields the protein CASSQSSHEQYF. This chain joins TRBV3-1 (or the pseudogene TRBV3-2) and TRBJ2-7; D remains unclear. Trimming removed 2 bases from V and 5 bases from J, with 7 bases in between. The CDR3 runs to 12 residues. Germline CDR1 reads LGHDT; CDR2 reads YNNKEL (reference sequence).

The chain links TRBV28 to TRBJ2-3; no clear D. Germline values: CDR1 MDHEN, CDR2 SYDVKM. The V gene lost 5 bases and the J gene lost 0 bases, with 6 bases spanning the gap. The CDR3 is made up of 13 amino acids. The CDR3 coding sequence is TGTGCCAGCAGTCACCAGAGCACAGATACGCAGTATTTT. The encoded protein is CASSHQSTDTQYF.

The DNA for the CDR3 is TGTGCCAGCAGTGCGGACAAGGCCCTTTTCTATGGCTACACCTTC. Protein sequence: CASSADKALFYGYTF. The chain carries TRBV2 and TRBJ1-2, with D tentatively TRBD1 (5 bases). The CDR3 is 15 residues long. The germline V gene has CDR1 SNHLY and CDR2 FYNNEI. V was shortened by 4 bases and J by 4 bases, with 16 bases between the two germline ends.

This chain joins TRBV4-3 and TRBJ2-7, with D unresolved. The CDR3 loop spans 14 amino acids. CDR1 and CDR2 (germline): LGHNA, YSLEER. V lost 0 bases to trimming and J lost 2 bases, with 8 bases between them. The CDR3 DNA reads TGCGCCAGCAGCCAAGAGGCACAGACCTACGAGCAGTACTTC. Translated: CASSQEAQTYEQYF.

The chain joins TRBV5-8 to TRBJ2-7, with TRBD1 matching 10 bases. Germline lookup yields CDR1 SGHTS and CDR2 YDEGEE. V was clipped by 4 bases and J by 5 bases; unmatched bases: 6. The CDR3 is 14 residues long. CDR3 in DNA: TGTGCCAGCAGCCCGGGACAGGGGTACCACGAGCAGTACTTC. Amino acids: CASSPGQGYHEQYF.

Comments on this clone: Germline is not matched at one junction end, which may reflect a read error. V and J are TRBV30 and TRBJ1-1; TRBD1 matches at 7 bases. Germline V gives CDR1 GTSNPN, CDR2 SVGIG (reference sequence). The CDR3 is 15 residues long. The CDR3 sequence is CAWSDPETGNSEAFF. The CDR3 bases are TGTGCCTGGAGTGACCCTGAGACAGGGAACTCTGAAGCTTTCTTT.

The gene calls are TRBV2 and TRBJ1-2; D gene uncertain. Deletions cut 7 bases from V and 1 base from J, with 7 bases between. This CDR3 spans 12 amino acids. Germline CDR1 SNHLY, CDR2 FYNNEI. In DNA, the CDR3 is TGTGCCAGCACGAGCGATAACTATGGCTACACCTTC. It codes for CASTSDNYGYTF.

This clone appeared a single time. The rearrangement joins TRBV28 to TRBJ2-3; weak D call: TRBD2 (6 bases). Deletions cut 5 bases from V and 2 bases from J, with 17 bases between. Germline loops: CDR1 MDHEN, CDR2 SYDVKM. The CDR3 is made up of 16 amino acids. CDR3: CASSPDRAGHTDTQYF. In nucleotides, the CDR3 is TGTGCCAGCAGTCCAGATAGGGCGGGGCACACAGATACGCAGTATTTT. Full variable domain (missing parts from reference TRBV28 and TRBJ2-3): DVKVTQSSRYLVKRTGEKVFLECVQDMDHENMFWYRQDPGLGLRLIYFSYDVKMKEKGDIPEGYSVSREKKERFSLILESASTNQTSMYLCASSPDRAGHTDTQYFGPGTRLTVL.

The chain is built from TRBV19 and TRBJ1-5; D unresolved. CDR1 and CDR2 (germline): LNHDA, SQIVND (reference sequence). This CDR3 contains 14 residues. V lost 7 bases and J lost 8, with 18 bases in between. CDR3 loop: CASNGWATLEPQHF. CDR3 in DNA: TGTGCCAGTAATGGATGGGCCACACTTGAGCCCCAGCATTTT.

The chain carries TRBV15 and TRBJ1-2, with 10 bases fitting TRBD1. CDR1 is LNHNV, CDR2 YYDKDF, per germline (reference sequence). J gave up 7 bases and V 0 bases, and 5 bases lay outside the gene matches. CDR3 size: 15 residues. The CDR3 nucleotides are TGTGCCACCAGCAGAGAGACAGGGGGCCTTGGTGGCTACACCTTC. It yields the protein CATSRETGGLGGYTF.

The gene calls are TRBV24-1 and TRBJ2-7; possibly TRBD1 for D (6 bases). The CDR3 length is 15 residues. V was cut by 5 bases and J by 0 bases, with 13 bases left in between. CDR1 and CDR2 from the germline V gene are KGHDR and SFDVKD. Written as DNA, the CDR3 is TGTGCCACCAGTGGTTCAGGGGACATCTCCTACGAGCAGTACTTC. It specifies CATSGSGDISYEQYF.

This chain joins TRBV28 and TRBJ1-2; 11 bases are shared with TRBD1. The V gene's germline CDR1 is MDHEN and CDR2 SYDVKM. The CDR3 runs to 16 residues. Trimming took 1 base from V and 7 from J; bases not matched to a gene: 8. CDR3 nucleotide sequence: TGTGCCAGCAGTTTATTGACGGACAGGGGGCTCTTTGGCTACACCTTC. Its protein product is CASSLLTDRGLFGYTF.

This chain connects TRBV4-3 to TRBJ1-2; perhaps TRBD1 as D (6 bases). The germline V gene encodes CDR1 LGHNA and CDR2 YSLEER. The V end was cut by 0 bases, the J end by 8 bases, with 16 bases between. This CDR3 is 15 amino acids long. The CDR3 is CASSQDGSTGRGYTF. For the CDR3, the DNA is TGCGCCAGCAGCCAAGATGGGTCAACAGGGAGAGGCTACACCTTC.

The V gene is TRBV2, the J gene TRBJ1-1; perhaps TRBD1 as D (6 bases). The CDR3 has 14 residues. V gave up 0 bases and J gave up 7 bases, with 12 bases separating them. Germline V gene lookup returns CDR1 SNHLY and CDR2 FYNNEI. The CDR3 sequence is CASSEAASTGEAFF. The CDR3 DNA sequence: TGTGCCAGCAGTGAAGCGGCTTCGACAGGTGAAGCTTTCTTT.

V is TRBV21-1 and J is TRBJ1-2; the table's D call, TRBD1, was not checked against the DNA. TRBV21-1 is an annotated pseudogene. The CDR3 is 17 residues long. The CDR3 region is CASSKAIDREGYRGYTF. In DNA form, the CDR3 reads TGTGCCAGCAGCAAAGCTATCGACAGGGAAGGTTATAGGGGCTACACCTTC.

J is TRBJ1-2 and V is TRBV9; D is unresolved. The CDR3 extends over 13 amino acids. Germline V lookup: CDR1 SGDLS, CDR2 YYNGEE. Trimming shortened V by 3 bases and J by 6 bases, and 12 bases separated the two germline ends. CDR3 nucleotide sequence: TGTGCCAGCAGCGGTGTCGGAGGGCATGGCTACACCTTC. It yields the protein CASSGVGGHGYTF.

The V call is TRBV7-9, the J call TRBJ2-7, with 10 bases lining up with TRBD2. J was trimmed by 8 bases and V by 11 bases; bases with no gene match: 15. Germline CDR1 reads SEHNR; CDR2 reads FQNEAQ (reference sequence). The CDR3 is 14 amino acids. This CDR3 reads CALREASGSSKQYF. The CDR3 region has the DNA TGTGCCCTTCGGGAGGCTAGCGGGAGTAGTAAGCAGTACTTC. Full variable domain (rest looked up from reference TRBV7-9 and TRBJ2-7): DTGVSQNPRHKITKRGQNVTFRCDPISEHNRLYWYRQTLGQGPEFLTYFQNEAQLEKSRLLSDRFSAERPKGSFSTLEIQRTEQGDSAMYLCALREASGSSKQYFGPGTRLTVT.

The chain carries TRBV7-9 and TRBJ1-1, with D unclear. This CDR3 is 12 amino acids long. Germline V gives CDR1 SEHNR, CDR2 FQNEAQ (reference sequence). The V and J ends lost 1 base and 14 bases respectively, with 14 bases between them. In nucleotides, the CDR3 is TGTGCCAGCAGCTTAGGAGGTCCGCTCGGGTTCTTT. Protein product: CASSLGGPLGFF. The variable domain in full, with the rest retrieved from reference TRBV7-9 and TRBJ1-1, is DTGVSQNPRHKITKRGQNVTFRCDPISEHNRLYWYRQTLGQGPEFLTYFQNEAQLEKSRLLSDRFSAERPKGSFSTLEIQRTEQGDSAMYLCASSLGGPLGFFGQGTRLTVV.

The chain combines TRBV24-1 with TRBJ2-7; no firm D call. V lost 5 bases, J lost 6 bases, and 13 bases lay in between. Looked up from germline, CDR1 is KGHDR and CDR2 is SFDVKD. This CDR3 region has 13 residues. The CDR3 protein is CATSGQASGEQYF. DNA for the CDR3: TGTGCCACCAGTGGCCAGGCATCAGGCGAGCAGTACTTC.

The chain has TRBV30 and TRBJ2-7; 10 nucleotides line up with TRBD1. The CDR3 spans 13 residues. Germline V gives CDR1 GTSNPN, CDR2 SVGIG (reference sequence). The V segment lost 4 bases and the J segment 5 bases; nucleotides outside the gene matches: 5. The CDR3 coding sequence is TGTGCCTGGACGGGGACAGGGGTCCACGAGCAGTACTTC. Translated: CAWTGTGVHEQYF.